This TCR beta chain originates from a study of PD-1 blockade in classical Hodgkin lymphoma (dated by TCRdb to the early 2020s). Some background on the complete study: Nivolumab dosing was 3 mg/kg intravenously every 2 weeks, continuing until either disease progression or unacceptable toxicity. The study used TCR beta sequencing and CyTOF to define a peripheral blood immune signature of response to PD-1 blockade in classical Hodgkin lymphoma.

Sample time point, as interpreted from the label and publication: cycle 1 day 1 (C1D1), immediately before nivolumab initiation. All trial patients had relapsed after autologous stem cell transplantation, with cohorts A, B and C differing in prior brentuximab vedotin exposure. The trial cohort included 45 to 65 patients with relapsed/refractory classical Hodgkin lymphoma, and each patient had a best overall response of complete response, partial response or progressive disease. In the multi-cohort phase II CheckMate 205 trial, trial patients received single-agent nivolumab. Best overall response was determined by an independent review committee according to the 2007 International Working Group response criteria. Trial PBMCs were obtained immediately prior to nivolumab initiation (C1D1) and on therapy at cycle 2 day 1 and cycle 4 day 1. Peripheral blood was collected in 8 mL Vacutainer Cell Preparation Tubes, from which PBMCs were isolated by centrifugation and then cryopreserved.

Genomic DNA was isolated using the Qiagen DNeasy kit from unsorted PBMCs as well as from negatively selected CD4+ and CD8+ fractions. Using primers that anneal to V and J segments, immunoSEQ multiplex PCR amplified the TCR beta CDR3 regions. A synthetic immune receptor repertoire was used to minimize amplification bias, and any remaining bias was removed computationally after sequencing. The paper's processing steps were these. Repertoire diversity was quantified as the Shannon entropy index using custom Python scripts. Unsorted, CD4+ and CD8+ repertoires were examined separately, except in combined analyses, for which CD4+ and CD8+ sequences were merged in silico. Clonal expansion was defined as a frequency increase of at least 2-fold after treatment compared with C1D1, and clones undetected at baseline were assigned a pseudocount of 0.5. Singleton clones were defined as clones with 0 or 1 copy at C1D1, and non-singleton clones were defined as clones with 2 or more copies. Clones expanded in unsorted samples were assigned a CD4+, CD8+ or unknown annotation through matching of protein sequences in sorted samples from the same patient. Diversity changes from C1D1 to C4D1 were tested in paired samples using Wilcoxon tests. TCRdb provides this immuneACCESS table in a form limited to in-frame rearrangements. Some clones are lacking; in checked studies, under half of them reflect an unresolved V gene, and why the rest are absent is not known. V and J calls plus clone size are reproduced from that table; the DNA served to infer D and trimming. The sample data list 20,000 to 25,000 clones, and under 80% of these were observed just once. The ten largest clonotypes hold 20% to 25% of the sample.

For this chain, trimming is 0 bases at the V end and 3 bases at the J end, and the number of junction bases without a gene match is 2. The CDR3 starts with the cysteine, ends with the phenylalanine, and has 15 residues. CDR3 DNA only is kept here, 45 bases in frame from base 1. As encoded in the germline V gene, CDR1 is SGHTA while CDR2 is FQGNSA. About this clone itself: Its specific antigen is unknown. The record has no base qualities; no much larger clone is one base away.

On the study overall, not on this receptor specifically: Baseline TCR diversity was reported as lower in newly diagnosed patients than in healthy donors, and lower still in relapsed/refractory patients. The study covered only a single clinical trial cohort, and the causes of the repertoire differences, possibly disease activity or prior therapy, were still not defined. Trial patients with a complete response had baseline diversity similar to that of newly diagnosed patients, while partial responders and progressors had significantly lower diversity. Lower diversity was observed in patients in whom nivolumab was started less than 1 year after ASCT, and these patients were excluded from later analyses so that confounding by immune reconstitution would be avoided. A significant rise by C4D1 was seen in CD4+ but not CD8+ TCR diversity (p=0.0027 vs p=0.16), with the rise being most apparent in complete responders (p=0.02).

This receptor was obtained from a human donor with classical Hodgkin lymphoma. The V and J genes are TRBV7-2 and TRBJ1-1, and 9 junction bases match TRBD1. The sequencing here drew on peripheral blood mononuclear cells (PBMCs), taken at baseline. The sequenced DNA: TGTGCCAGCAGCTTAGCACAGGGGGCGTACACTGAAGCTTTCTTT. Translated, this gives CASSLAQGAYTEAFF.